Below, 29 T cell receptor beta chains from the same sample are listed, as sequenced in a study of Ad26.COV2.S vaccination and SARS-CoV-2 variants. Assay: immunoSEQ multiplex PCR; the TCRdb copy retains only in-frame clones and omits some. The top ten hold just under 3% of the sample, which has around 250,000 clones, approximately 88% seen once. The sample's treatment: some 20 received Ad26.COV2.S at low or high dose, single or two shots; 5 received placebo; per-sample allocation not given. The investigators took samples on day 63 after the first vaccine or placebo injection. Sequenced material: peripheral blood, taken in a trial of Ad26.COV2.S vaccine versus placebo. Receptors originate from a person between 18 and 65 years old who received the Ad26.COV2.S COVID-19 vaccine or a placebo.

The chain combines TRBV7-2 with TRBJ1-4; tentative D call: TRBD1 (5 bases). The CDR3 is 14 amino acids. Germline-derived CDR1 and CDR2 are SGHTA and FQGNSA. Trimming removed 4 bases from V and 6 bases from J, with 12 bases in between. In nucleotides, the CDR3 is TGTGCCAGCAGCTCCTCAGGGTTTTATGAAAAACTGTTTTTT. Encoded protein: CASSSSGFYEKLFF.

This chain joins TRBV5-1 and TRBJ2-7; TRBD1 matches 8 bases. In germline, CDR1 is SGHRS, CDR2 YFSETQ. J gave up 4 bases and V 5 bases, and 11 bases lay outside the gene matches. This CDR3 has 15 residues. For the CDR3, the DNA is TGCGCCAGCAGGATTTCCGCGGGACAGGCATACGAGCAGTACTTC. Amino acid sequence: CASRISAGQAYEQYF.

The V gene is TRBV29-1, the J gene TRBJ1-1, with D perhaps TRBD1 (5 bases). The CDR3 is made up of 12 amino acids. Germline V gene sequence: CDR1 SQVTM, CDR2 ANQGSEA. The V gene lost 6 bases and the J gene lost 5 bases, with 13 bases spanning the gap. In DNA, the CDR3 is TGCAGCGTAACAGGAGGAGGGACTGAAGCTTTCTTT. Protein product: CSVTGGGTEAFF. Drawing the rest from reference TRBV29-1 and TRBJ1-1, the complete variable domain is SAVISQKPSRDICQRGTSLTIQCQVDSQVTMMFWYRQQPGQSLTLIATANQGSEATYESGFVIDKFPISRPNLTFSTLTVSNMSPEDSSIYLCSVTGGGTEAFFGQGTRLTVV.

This chain links TRBV30 with TRBJ1-4; TRBD1 might be the D (5 bases). CDR1 and CDR2 from the germline V gene are GTSNPN and SVGIG (reference sequence). With 0 bases removed from V and 5 bases from J, the gap between germline ends came to 7 bases. This CDR3 has 13 residues. The CDR3 sequence is CAWSVNRNEKLFF. CDR3 sequence (DNA): TGTGCCTGGAGTGTAAACAGGAATGAAAAACTGTTTTTT. Supplemented by reference TRBV30 and TRBJ1-4, the full variable domain reads SQTIHQWPATLVQPVGSPLSLECTVEGTSNPNLYWYRQAAGRGLQLLFYSVGIGQISSEVPQNLSASRPQDRQFILSSKKLLLSDSGFYLCAWSVNRNEKLFFGSGTQLSVL.

In regard to this clone: This specimen includes other DNA sequences encoding the same CDR3. The V and J genes are TRBV30 and TRBJ2-5; D not resolved. Germline CDR1 and CDR2: GTSNPN and SVGIG (reference sequence). V gave up 0 bases and J gave up 5 bases, with 7 bases separating them. The CDR3 has 12 amino acids. The CDR3 bases are TGTGCCTGGAGTGTCCGTGGCGAGACCCAGTACTTC. Translated, it gives CAWSVRGETQYF.

This clone was detected once. V usage is TRBV19 and J usage is TRBJ1-5; perhaps TRBD1 as D (6 bases). Per the germline V gene, CDR1 is LNHDA and CDR2 is SQIVND (reference sequence). This CDR3 is built from 15 residues. V lost 7 bases to trimming and J lost 4 bases, with 17 bases between them. In DNA form, the CDR3 reads TGTGCCAGTACTCAGGGGCTGGTAGGAAATCAGCCCCAGCATTTT. Its protein product is CASTQGLVGNQPQHF.

J is TRBJ1-1 and V is TRBV7-3; 8 bases match TRBD1. CDR3 length equals 16 residues. V was clipped by 5 bases and J by 0 bases; unmatched bases: 8. The germline V gene encodes CDR1 SGHTA and CDR2 FQGTGA. The CDR3 coding sequence is TGTGCCAGCAGCGCGGACAGGGTGGGCTTGAACACTGAAGCTTTCTTT. Residues: CASSADRVGLNTEAFF.

The chain recombines TRBV5-1 with TRBJ1-4, with D unresolved. Germline V gene data show CDR1 as SGHRS and CDR2 as YFSETQ. Trimming removed 0 bases from V and 4 bases from J, with 10 bases in between. The CDR3 sequence is 15 residues long. The CDR3 sequence is CASSLAPVYNEKLFF. The CDR3 region has the DNA TGCGCCAGCAGCTTGGCTCCGGTCTATAATGAAAAACTGTTTTTT.

V usage is TRBV7-8 and J usage is TRBJ2-1; 9 nucleotides agree with TRBD1. The CDR3 has 14 amino acids. After removal of 3 bases from V and 7 bases from J, the junction contained 4 bases not matched to a gene. The germline gives CDR1 SGHVS, CDR2 FQNEAQ. DNA of the CDR3: TGTGCCAGCAGCTTGGGACAGGGATTGAATGAGCAGTTCTTC. Translating gives CASSLGQGLNEQFF.

This rearrangement joins TRBV2 to TRBJ2-7, with D possibly being TRBD1 (6 bases). Trimming pared 5 bases from V and 0 bases from J, leaving 11 bases between. The CDR3 spans 14 residues. Germline CDR1 reads SNHLY; CDR2 reads FYNNEI. For the CDR3, the DNA is TGTGCCAGCAGTCCGGACAGCTTCTCCTACGAGCAGTACGTC. Translation gives CASSPDSFSYEQYV.

The chain couples TRBV7-2 to TRBJ1-1; a possible D gene is TRBD1 (5 bases). The germline V gene encodes CDR1 SGHTA and CDR2 FQGNSA. V was clipped by 2 bases and J by 3 bases, with 13 bases between them. This CDR3 contains 15 residues. CDR3 in DNA: TGTGCCAGCAGCTTATCCAGAGACAGATACACTGAAGCTTTCTTT. Translating it yields CASSLSRDRYTEAFF.

V usage is TRBV4-1 and J usage is TRBJ2-2; a possible D gene is TRBD2 (6 bases). Trimming took 1 base from V and 2 from J, leaving 14 bases between them. Germline V gene sequence: CDR1 MGHRA, CDR2 YSYEKL. This CDR3 is 17 amino acids long. The CDR3 protein is CASSQGGLLLNTGELFF. In DNA form, the CDR3 reads TGCGCCAGCAGCCAAGGGGGACTCCTTTTAAACACCGGGGAGCTGTTTTTT.

V and J are TRBV21-1 and TRBJ2-3; the table's D call TRBD2 went unverified against the DNA. TRBV21-1 is a pseudogene locus. The length of the CDR3 is 16 residues. The CDR3 nucleotides are TGTGCTAAACGACTCTTTAAGGGGGGGGGCACAGATACGCAGTATTTT. Translating it yields CAKRLFKGGGTDTQYF.

V is TRBV3-1 (or the pseudogene TRBV3-2) and J is TRBJ2-1; 8 bases map to TRBD2. V shed 5 bases, J shed 10 bases, and the junction held 13 bases outside the gene matches. The CDR3 sequence is 15 residues long. In germline, CDR1 is LGHDT, CDR2 YNNKEL (reference sequence). The CDR3 region is CASSKFRTSLSEQFF. DNA for the CDR3: TGTGCCAGCAGCAAATTCCGGACTAGCCTATCCGAGCAGTTCTTC.

This clone was found once. The rearrangement links TRBV3-1 (or the pseudogene TRBV3-2) to TRBJ2-5; D perhaps matches TRBD2 (5 bases). V was cut by 0 bases and J by 7 bases, with 18 bases left in between. The length of the CDR3 is 16 residues. Germline values: CDR1 LGHDT, CDR2 YNNKEL (reference sequence). The CDR3 nucleotides are TGTGCCAGCAGCCAAGACACGATTACCGGGGTACGGACCCAGTACTTC. It codes for CASSQDTITGVRTQYF.

The J gene is TRBJ2-7, the V gene TRBV6-5; possible D gene TRBD2, 5 bases. V was pared by 2 bases and J by 4 bases, with 9 bases between. There are 13 residues in the CDR3. Per the germline V gene, CDR1 is MNHEY and CDR2 is SVGAGI. DNA of the CDR3: TGTGCCAGCAGTTACAGAGGCGGGTACGAGCAGTACGTC. Encoded protein: CASSYRGGYEQYV.

This chain joins TRBV6-2 or TRBV6-3 and TRBJ2-5, with D perhaps matching TRBD1 or TRBD2 (6 bases each). Trimming pared 4 bases from V and 5 bases from J, leaving 17 bases between. Germline V gene sequence: CDR1 MNHEY, CDR2 SVGEGT. This CDR3 has 15 amino acids. The chain's CDR3 is CASSFPKGGRETQYF. CDR3 nucleotides: TGTGCCAGCAGTTTCCCCAAAGGGGGGCGCGAGACCCAGTACTTC.

The chain couples TRBV30 to TRBJ1-1; perhaps TRBD1 as D (6 bases). CDR3 length: 15 residues. Trimming shortened V by 5 bases and J by 4 bases, and 20 bases separated the two germline ends. Germline values: CDR1 GTSNPN, CDR2 SVGIG (reference sequence). CDR3 residues: CAWVYNYRVVTEAFF. The CDR3 DNA reads as TGTGCCTGGGTCTACAACTACAGGGTGGTCACTGAAGCTTTCTTT.

The genes are TRBV10-2 and TRBJ2-3, with 8 bases matching TRBD1. Germline CDR1 and CDR2: WSHSY and SAAADI. There are 15 residues in the CDR3. Trimming cost V 5 bases and J 2 bases; bases outside gene matches: 6. The CDR3 DNA follows: TGCGCCAGCAGTCCCCGGACAGGGAACACAGATACGCAGTATTTT. It translates to CASSPRTGNTDTQYF.

The gene calls are TRBV29-1 and TRBJ2-2, with 8 bases that match TRBD2. Germline assignment: CDR1 SQVTM and CDR2 ANQGSEA. The CDR3 has 14 amino acids. The V gene end was trimmed by 7 bases and the J gene end by 3 bases; junction bases not matched to a gene: 7. Written as DNA, the CDR3 is TGCAGCGGCGGCGCGGGAGGCCACACCGGGGAGCTGTTTTTT. Its translation is CSGGAGGHTGELFF.

V and J are TRBV6-5 and TRBJ1-2, with D perhaps matching TRBD1 (5 bases). Trimming pared 6 bases from V and 6 bases from J, leaving 8 bases between. The CDR3 covers 11 residues. Germline values: CDR1 MNHEY, CDR2 SVGAGI. CDR3 sequence: CASRRGNGYTF. The CDR3 DNA follows: TGTGCCAGCAGACGGGGGAATGGCTACACCTTC.

This chain connects TRBV6-5 to TRBJ2-3, with 8 bases lining up with TRBD1. The CDR3 loop spans 15 amino acids. J gave up 5 bases and V 3 bases, and 7 bases lay outside the gene matches. CDR1 is MNHEY and CDR2 is SVGAGI in the germline V gene. CDR3 residues: CASSYSTGAQDTQYF. Here the CDR3 DNA reads TGTGCCAGCAGTTATTCGACAGGGGCCCAAGATACGCAGTATTTT.

The chain recombines TRBV3-1 (or the pseudogene TRBV3-2) with TRBJ2-4; 10 bases fit TRBD1. Trimming removed 3 bases from V and 5 bases from J; junction bases left unmatched: 10. The CDR3 length is 17 residues. Per germline, CDR1 LGHDT and CDR2 YNNKEL (reference sequence). CDR3 sequence reads: CASSQQPGTGDQNIQYF. In DNA, the CDR3 is TGTGCCAGCAGCCAGCAACCCGGGACAGGGGATCAAAACATTCAGTACTTC.

The table lists this clone with a few counts. As DNA, the CDR3 is TGCGCCAGCAGCCAGGACAGGGGTGGCGGCTACACCTTC. This codes for CASSQDRGGGYTF. The chain is built from TRBV4-3 and TRBJ1-2; 9 bases are a match to TRBD1. J was trimmed by 8 bases and V by 3 bases; bases with no gene match: 4. The CDR3 consists of 13 residues. Germline V gene data show CDR1 as LGHNA and CDR2 as YSLEER.

The chain uses TRBV29-1 and TRBJ1-1, with TRBD1 matching 11 bases. Germline values: CDR1 SQVTM, CDR2 ANQGSEA. V shed 8 bases, J shed 5 bases, and the junction held 4 bases outside the gene matches. CDR3 size: 12 residues. The CDR3 region has the DNA TGCAGCTTTGGACAGGGGGCGACTGAAGCTTTCTTT. Translating gives CSFGQGATEAFF.

CDR3 DNA sequence: TGTGCCAGCTCACCGAGAACGGGACAGGATCGTAATTCACCCCTCCACTTT. The encoded protein is CASSPRTGQDRNSPLHF. This chain joins TRBV18 and TRBJ1-6, with 8 bases fitting TRBD1. J was trimmed by 6 bases and V by 3 bases; bases with no gene match: 10. This CDR3 is built from 17 residues. Germline loops: CDR1 KGHSH, CDR2 LQKENI.

The chain links TRBV12-3 or TRBV12-4 to TRBJ2-7; no firm D call. The CDR3 is 13 amino acids. With 5 bases removed from V and 1 base from J, the gap between germline ends came to 9 bases. Written as DNA, the CDR3 is TGTGCCAGCAGTCGGGCCTTATCCTACGAGCAGTACGTC. Translated: CASSRALSYEQYV.

The chain carries TRBV9 and TRBJ2-1; the D is unclear. Germline CDR1 and CDR2: SGDLS and YYNGEE. The CDR3 extends over 14 amino acids. Trimming took 1 base from V and 3 from J, leaving 8 bases between them. The CDR3 coding sequence is TGTGCCAGCAGCGTAAACTCCGTCTACAATGAGCAGTTCTTC. It specifies CASSVNSVYNEQFF.

CDR3 coding DNA: TGTGCCAGCAGCCTACAGGGGGCTAAAAGGAATGAGCAGTTCTTC. Translation: CASSLQGAKRNEQFF. V gene TRBV6-2 or TRBV6-3 combines with J gene TRBJ2-1, with TRBD1 matching over 9 bases. The length of the CDR3 is 15 residues. The germline V gene encodes CDR1 MNHEY and CDR2 SVGEGT. With 6 bases clipped from V and 7 bases from J, the junction kept 10 bases outside the gene matches.